The 13 T cell receptor beta chains presented below share a single source sample, sequenced in a study of T cell repertoires in cytomegalovirus infection. TCRdb reprocessed the reads via MiXCR and lists one record per CDR3 protein. The table lists more than 400,000 distinct CDR3 sequences, approximately 25% of them singletons, with approximately 13% in the top ten. The sample taken for sequencing was PBMCs. The receptor set was obtained from a human donor in good health (CMV status not recorded). Some clones in this sample may be carry-over from other donors' samples.

This clonotype was found many times. The J gene is TRBJ1-4, the V gene TRBV4-1, with TRBD1 as a possible D gene (6 bases). The CDR3 consists of 15 residues. V was pared by 4 bases and J by 8 bases, with 17 bases between. Germline values: CDR1 MGHRA, CDR2 YSYEKL. CDR3 in DNA: TGCGCCAGCAGCCCTGTCACAGGGATGGGAGAAAAACTGTTTTTT. Translation gives CASSPVTGMGEKLFF.

The chain carries TRBV29-1 and TRBJ1-2; D perhaps matches TRBD1 (5 bases). V gave up 7 bases and J gave up 4 bases, with 13 bases separating them. CDR3 length: 12 residues. CDR1 is SQVTM, CDR2 ANQGSEA, per germline. The CDR3 DNA is TGCAGCGGTGGAGGGGACCTCTATGGCTACACCTTC. This encodes CSGGGDLYGYTF. Full variable domain (rest looked up from reference TRBV29-1 and TRBJ1-2): SAVISQKPSRDICQRGTSLTIQCQVDSQVTMMFWYRQQPGQSLTLIATANQGSEATYESGFVIDKFPISRPNLTFSTLTVSNMSPEDSSIYLCSGGGDLYGYTFGSGTRLTVV.

Only a few counts were recorded for this clonotype. The chain has TRBV5-5 and TRBJ1-6; 8 bases map to TRBD1. J lost 9 bases, V lost 6 bases, and 8 bases had no gene match. The CDR3 has 14 amino acids. Germline V gene sequence: CDR1 SGHKS, CDR2 YYEKEE (reference sequence). The CDR3 region has the DNA TGTGCCAGCATGAGGCAGGGGGCAATTTCACCCCTCCACTTT. It encodes CASMRQGAISPLHF.

This clonotype was recorded at least ten times. V is TRBV7-2 and J is TRBJ2-1, with D uncertain. Germline V gives CDR1 SGHTA, CDR2 FQGNSA. The CDR3 is made up of 14 amino acids. V lost 0 bases and J lost 8, with 11 bases in between. CDR3 amino acids: CASSLAGYSDEQFF. Here the CDR3 DNA reads TGTGCCAGCAGCTTAGCGGGTTACTCCGATGAGCAGTTCTTC.

In its sample, this clonotype was seen many times. The V call is TRBV6-5, the J call TRBJ2-1; D is ambiguous. Between the trimmed V and J ends, which lost 6 bases and 4 bases, there was a span of 4 bases. CDR3 size: 11 residues. The germline V gene has CDR1 MNHEY and CDR2 SVGAGI. The CDR3 spells CASREYNEQFF. CDR3 coding DNA: TGTGCCAGCAGAGAATACAATGAGCAGTTCTTC.

This clonotype was observed a few times. This rearrangement joins TRBV5-5 to TRBJ2-5; 7 positions match TRBD2. The CDR3 sequence is 16 residues long. V lost 0 bases and J lost 2; bases outside the gene matches: 7. Per germline, CDR1 SGHKS and CDR2 YYEKEE (reference sequence). This CDR3 reads CASSLAFSGPQETQYF. CDR3 nucleotides: TGTGCCAGCAGCTTGGCATTTAGCGGGCCACAAGAGACCCAGTACTTC.

This clonotype was detected a few times. The chain uses TRBV24-1 and TRBJ2-1; D may be TRBD2 (6 bases). Trimming removed 4 bases at V and 12 bases at J, with 15 bases between. The CDR3 spans 13 residues. Germline values: CDR1 KGHDR, CDR2 SFDVKD. CDR3 nucleotide sequence: TGTGCCACCAGTGACCTTACTAGCACGGGGCAGTTCTTC. This sequence encodes CATSDLTSTGQFF.

This sequence joins TRBV20-1 and TRBJ1-4; TRBD1 matches at 7 bases. There are 14 residues in the CDR3. The germline V gene has CDR1 DFQATT and CDR2 SNEGSKA (reference sequence). J was trimmed by 7 bases and V by 3 bases; bases with no gene match: 8. CDR3 protein: CSASGGTDSEKLFF. DNA of the CDR3: TGCAGTGCTAGTGGGGGGACAGACAGTGAAAAACTGTTTTTT.

V gene TRBV4-1 combines with J gene TRBJ1-3; D is perhaps TRBD1 (5 bases). Germline CDR1 reads MGHRA; CDR2 reads YSYEKL. This CDR3 comprises 15 residues. Trimming removed 1 base at V and 2 bases at J, with 9 bases between. In DNA form, the CDR3 reads TGCGCCAGCAGCCAAGGAACAGGCACTGGAAACACCATATATTTT. This codes for CASSQGTGTGNTIYF.

The CDR3 sequence is CASSFQGGAEAFF. CDR3 nucleotide sequence: TGTGCCAGCAGTTTCCAGGGTGGAGCTGAAGCTTTCTTT. J is TRBJ1-1 and V is TRBV12-3 or TRBV12-4; D might be TRBD1 (5 bases). Deletions cut 3 bases from V and 6 bases from J, with 11 bases between. CDR3 size: 13 residues.

This clonotype appeared a few times. The chain is built from TRBV11-1 and TRBJ1-2; 8 bases agree with TRBD1. The ends lost 5 bases at V and 6 bases at J; junction bases unmatched: 5. Germline lookup yields CDR1 SGHAT and CDR2 FQDESV (reference sequence). The CDR3 contains 13 residues. The CDR3 nucleotides are TGTGCCAGCAGCCTTCAGGGGGCGGATGGCTACACCTTC. Amino acid sequence: CASSLQGADGYTF.

This clonotype was counted only a few times. The CDR3 sequence is CASNGGSSGANVLTF. CDR3 DNA sequence: TGTGCCAGCAACGGCGGGAGCTCTGGGGCCAACGTCCTGACTTTC. J is TRBJ2-6 and V is TRBV6-1, with 7 positions matching TRBD2. CDR1 and CDR2 (germline): MNHNS, SASEGT. With V trimmed by 7 bases and J by 0 bases, 3 bases remained unmatched. This CDR3 comprises 15 residues.

This clonotype was observed once. The chain recombines TRBV24-1 with TRBJ1-2; TRBD1 aligns across 11 bases. CDR3 length equals 15 residues. The junction had 4 bases not matched to a gene; V was cut back by 2 bases and J by 6 bases. Germline V gene data show CDR1 as KGHDR and CDR2 as SFDVKD. CDR3 loop: CATSDSGQGAHGYTF. The CDR3 DNA reads TGTGCCACCAGTGATTCCGGACAGGGGGCTCATGGCTACACCTTC.